The 5 T cell receptor beta chains below all came from one sample that was sequenced in a study of CD8+CD57+ T cells in acquired aplastic anemia. TCR beta VDJ combinations and CDR3 sequences were profiled from genomic DNA. From the reads, TCRdb called clonotypes with MiXCR, one entry per CDR3 protein. The sample gives approximately 180,000 distinct CDR3 sequences, around 60% of which show up once; approximately 46% is in the top ten. Patients picked for sequencing had shown CD8+CD57+ cell expansion detected by flow cytometry. The sequenced material came from sorted CD4+, CD8+, or CD8+CD57+ T cells (not recorded which) from PBMCs. These TCRs come from a human donor with aplastic anemia.

The rearrangement links TRBV15 to TRBJ1-5; 9 bases map to TRBD1. V dropped 0 bases and J dropped 3; count of bases not matched to a gene: 3. CDR1 and CDR2 from the germline V gene are LNHNV and YYDKDF (reference sequence). This CDR3 is 16 amino acids long. The CDR3 sequence: CATSRDDRGINQPQHF. CDR3 coding DNA: TGTGCCACCAGCAGAGATGACAGGGGGATCAATCAGCCCCAGCATTTT. Complete variable domain (other parts from reference TRBV15 and TRBJ1-5): DAMVIQNPRYQVTQFGKPVTLSCSQTLNHNVMYWYQQKSSQAPKLLFHYYDKDFNNEADTPDNFQSRRPNTSFCFLDIRSPGLGDTAMYLCATSRDDRGINQPQHFGDGTRLSIL.

As concerns this clonotype: A much larger clonotype is one base distant, so this may be a read error. This CDR3 is missing its conserved last phenylalanine or tryptophan, likely due to a read error. The CDR3 DNA reads as TGTGCCACCTCCTATAAGGGGGGGCCCTACGAGCAGTACCTC. Protein product: CATSYKGGPYEQYL. The chain couples TRBV10-3 to TRBJ2-7; maybe TRBD2 (7 bases). There are 14 residues in the CDR3. The V and J ends lost 10 bases and 2 bases respectively, with 18 bases between them. CDR1 is ENHRY, CDR2 SYGVKD, per germline.

In its sample, this clonotype was seen a few times. Here the CDR3 DNA reads TGTGCCAGCAGTTCCACGACTAGCGAGACCCAGTACTTC. Translation gives CASSSTTSETQYF. The chain is built from TRBV12-3 or TRBV12-4 and TRBJ2-5, with 7 bases fitting TRBD2. The CDR3 totals 13 residues. Germline trimming cut 4 bases from V and 5 bases from J; bases unmatched to any gene: 4.

The chain recombines TRBV20-1 with TRBJ1-4, with a possible D match to TRBD1 (5 bases). This CDR3 is built from 14 residues. CDR1 DFQATT and CDR2 SNEGSKA come from the germline V gene (reference sequence). The V end lost 0 bases, the J end lost 2 bases, and 7 bases lay between the germline ends. The CDR3 nucleotides are TGCAGTGCTAGAGAGTGGGACACTAATGAAAAACTGTTTTTT. Its protein product is CSAREWDTNEKLFF.

The V gene is TRBV20-1, the J gene TRBJ1-1; TRBD1 is a possible D gene (6 bases). The CDR3 runs to 11 residues. V shed 3 bases and J shed 7 bases, with 9 bases lying between them. Germline values: CDR1 DFQATT, CDR2 SNEGSKA (reference sequence). DNA for the CDR3: TGCAGTGCTAGGGAGGACAGTGAAGCTTTCTTT. Its translation: CSAREDSEAFF.